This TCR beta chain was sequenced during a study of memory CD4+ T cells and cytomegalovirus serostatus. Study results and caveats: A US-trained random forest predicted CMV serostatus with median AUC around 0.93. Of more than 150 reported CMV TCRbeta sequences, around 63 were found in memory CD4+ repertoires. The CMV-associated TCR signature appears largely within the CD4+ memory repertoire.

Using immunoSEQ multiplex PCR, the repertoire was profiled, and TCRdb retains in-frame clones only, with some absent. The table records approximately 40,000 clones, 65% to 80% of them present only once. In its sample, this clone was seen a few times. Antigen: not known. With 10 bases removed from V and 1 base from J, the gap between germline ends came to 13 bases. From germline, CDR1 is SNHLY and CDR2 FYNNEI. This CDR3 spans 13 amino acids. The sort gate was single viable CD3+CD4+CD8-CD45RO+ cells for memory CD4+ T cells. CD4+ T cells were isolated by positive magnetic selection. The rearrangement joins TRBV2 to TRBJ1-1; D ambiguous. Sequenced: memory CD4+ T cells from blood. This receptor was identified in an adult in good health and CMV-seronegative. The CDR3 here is CATQERENTEAFF. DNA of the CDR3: TGTGCCACCCAAGAGAGGGAGAACACTGAAGCTTTCTTT.